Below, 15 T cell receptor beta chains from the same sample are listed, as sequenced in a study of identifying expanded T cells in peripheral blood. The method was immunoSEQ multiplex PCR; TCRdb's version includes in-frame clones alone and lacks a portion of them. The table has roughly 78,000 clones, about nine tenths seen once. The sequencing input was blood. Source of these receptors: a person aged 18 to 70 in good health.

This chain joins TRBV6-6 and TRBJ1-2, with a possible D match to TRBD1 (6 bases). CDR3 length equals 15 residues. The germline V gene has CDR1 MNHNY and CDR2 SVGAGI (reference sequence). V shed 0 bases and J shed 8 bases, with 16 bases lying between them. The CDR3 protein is CASSYSTRGPGGYTF. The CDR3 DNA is TGTGCCAGCAGTTACTCGACTCGGGGGCCCGGAGGCTACACCTTC.

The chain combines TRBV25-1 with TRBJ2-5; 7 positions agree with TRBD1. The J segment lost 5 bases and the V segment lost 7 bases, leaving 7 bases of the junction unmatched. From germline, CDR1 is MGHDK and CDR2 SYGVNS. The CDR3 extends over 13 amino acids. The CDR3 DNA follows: TGTGCCAGCAACACAGGGGTGTCGGAGACCCAGTACTTC. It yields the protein CASNTGVSETQYF.

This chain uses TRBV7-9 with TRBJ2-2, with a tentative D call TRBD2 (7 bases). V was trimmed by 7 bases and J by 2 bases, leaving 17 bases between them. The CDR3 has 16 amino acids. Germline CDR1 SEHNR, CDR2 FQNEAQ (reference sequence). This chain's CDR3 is CASTRRGGGNTGELFF. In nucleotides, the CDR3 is TGTGCCAGCACCCGTAGAGGGGGGGGCAACACCGGGGAGCTGTTTTTT.

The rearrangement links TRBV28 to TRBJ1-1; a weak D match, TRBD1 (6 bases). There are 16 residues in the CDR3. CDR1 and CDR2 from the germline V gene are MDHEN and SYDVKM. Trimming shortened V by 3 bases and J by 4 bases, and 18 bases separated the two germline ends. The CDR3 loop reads CASSFPRGGGGTEAFF. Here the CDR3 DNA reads TGTGCCAGCAGTTTTCCGCGAGGAGGGGGTGGCACTGAAGCTTTCTTT.

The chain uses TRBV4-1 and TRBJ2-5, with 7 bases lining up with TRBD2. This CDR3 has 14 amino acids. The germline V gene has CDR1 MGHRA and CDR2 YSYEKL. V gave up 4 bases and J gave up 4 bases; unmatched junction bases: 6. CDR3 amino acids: CASSPGGGGETQYF. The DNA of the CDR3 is TGCGCCAGCAGCCCGGGGGGTGGAGGAGAGACCCAGTACTTC.

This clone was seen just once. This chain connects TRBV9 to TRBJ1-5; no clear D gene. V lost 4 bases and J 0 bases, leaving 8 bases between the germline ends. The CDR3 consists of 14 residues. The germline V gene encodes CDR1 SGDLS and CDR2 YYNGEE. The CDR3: CASSPDDSNQPQHF. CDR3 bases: TGTGCCAGCAGCCCCGACGATAGCAATCAGCCCCAGCATTTT.

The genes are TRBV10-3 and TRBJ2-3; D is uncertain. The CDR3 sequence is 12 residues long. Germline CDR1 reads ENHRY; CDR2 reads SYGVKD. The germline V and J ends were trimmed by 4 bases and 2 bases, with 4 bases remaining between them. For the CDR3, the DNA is TGTGCCATCAGTGGAACCACAGATACGCAGTATTTT. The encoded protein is CAISGTTDTQYF.

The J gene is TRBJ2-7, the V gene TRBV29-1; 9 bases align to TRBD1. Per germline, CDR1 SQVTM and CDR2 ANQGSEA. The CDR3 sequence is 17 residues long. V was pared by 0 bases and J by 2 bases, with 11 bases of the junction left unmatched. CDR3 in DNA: TGCAGCGTTGAAGAGGACGGGACAGGGCATGGAGCCTACGAGCAGTACTTC. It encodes CSVEEDGTGHGAYEQYF.

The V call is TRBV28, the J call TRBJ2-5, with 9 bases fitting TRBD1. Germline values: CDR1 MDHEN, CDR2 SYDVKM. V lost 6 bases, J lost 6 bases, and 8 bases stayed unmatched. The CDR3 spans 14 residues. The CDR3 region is CASSTPDRGQTQYF. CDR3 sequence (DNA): TGTGCCAGCAGCACCCCGGACAGGGGACAGACCCAGTACTTC.

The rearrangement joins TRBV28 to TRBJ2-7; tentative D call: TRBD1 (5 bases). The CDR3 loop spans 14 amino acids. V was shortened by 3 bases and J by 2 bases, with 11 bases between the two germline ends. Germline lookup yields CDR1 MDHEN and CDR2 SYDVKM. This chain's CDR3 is CASSFRIGAYEQYF. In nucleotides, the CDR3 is TGTGCCAGCAGTTTCCGTATAGGGGCCTACGAGCAGTACTTC.

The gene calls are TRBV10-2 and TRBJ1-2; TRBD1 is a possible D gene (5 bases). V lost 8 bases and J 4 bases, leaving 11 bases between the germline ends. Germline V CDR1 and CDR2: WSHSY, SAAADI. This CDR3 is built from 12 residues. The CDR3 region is CASPDSSYGYTF. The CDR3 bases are TGCGCCAGCCCAGACAGTTCCTATGGCTACACCTTC.

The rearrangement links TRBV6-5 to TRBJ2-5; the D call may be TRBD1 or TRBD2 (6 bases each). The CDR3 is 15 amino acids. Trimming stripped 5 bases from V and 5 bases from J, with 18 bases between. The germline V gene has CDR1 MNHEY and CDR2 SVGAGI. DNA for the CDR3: TGTGCCAGCAGTCTAGCGAACAGGGTCCGGGAGACCCAGTACTTC. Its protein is CASSLANRVRETQYF.

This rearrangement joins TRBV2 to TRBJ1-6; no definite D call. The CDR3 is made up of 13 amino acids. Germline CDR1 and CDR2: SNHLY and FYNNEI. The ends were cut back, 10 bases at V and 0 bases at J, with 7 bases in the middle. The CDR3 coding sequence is TGTGCCACAAGGAGCTCCTATAATTCACCCCTCCACTTT. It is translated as CATRSSYNSPLHF. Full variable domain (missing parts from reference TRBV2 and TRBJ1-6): EPEVTQTPSHQVTQMGQEVILRCVPISNHLYFYWYRQILGQKVEFLVSFYNNEISEKSEIFDDQFSVERPDGSNFTLKIRSTKLEDSAMYFCATRSSYNSPLHFGNGTRLTVT.

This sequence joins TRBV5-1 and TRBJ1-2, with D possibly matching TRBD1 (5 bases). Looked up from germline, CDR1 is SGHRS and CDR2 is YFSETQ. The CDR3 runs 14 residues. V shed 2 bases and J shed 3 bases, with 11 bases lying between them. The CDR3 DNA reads TGCGCCAGCAGCTTAACCGACAGCGACTATGGCTACACCTTC. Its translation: CASSLTDSDYGYTF.

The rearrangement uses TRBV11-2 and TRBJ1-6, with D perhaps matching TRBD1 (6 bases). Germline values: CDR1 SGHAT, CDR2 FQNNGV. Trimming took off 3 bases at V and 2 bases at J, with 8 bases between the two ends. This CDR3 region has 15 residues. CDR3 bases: TGTGCCAGCAGCTTCCGGACAGCCTATAATTCACCCCTCCACTTT. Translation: CASSFRTAYNSPLHF. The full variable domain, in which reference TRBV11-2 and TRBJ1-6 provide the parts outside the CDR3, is EAGVAQSPRYKIIEKRQSVAFWCNPISGHATLYWYQQILGQGPKLLIQFQNNGVVDDSQLPKDRFSAERLKGVDSTLKIQPAKLEDSAVYLCASSFRTAYNSPLHFGNGTRLTVT.